Following are 5 T cell receptor beta chains from one sample sequenced in a study of blood T cell repertoires in COVID-19. The repertoire was sequenced with immunoSEQ multiplex PCR; TCRdb's copy has only in-frame clones and lacks some. The profile shows hundreds of thousands of clones, roughly 87% of them singletons. Source material: peripheral blood. The receptors derive from a man younger than 35 with active or convalescent COVID-19.

The genes are TRBV4-3 and TRBJ2-6; D is unresolved. V lost 0 bases and J lost 0, with 6 bases in between. The length of the CDR3 is 16 residues. Germline CDR1 LGHNA, CDR2 YSLEER. CDR3 nucleotides: TGCGCCAGCAGCCAAGATTCACACTCTGGGGCCAACGTCCTGACTTTC. Its protein is CASSQDSHSGANVLTF.

The chain couples TRBV3-1 (or the pseudogene TRBV3-2) to TRBJ1-1; D gene unclear. The length of the CDR3 is 12 residues. In germline, CDR1 is LGHDT, CDR2 YNNKEL (reference sequence). V was cut by 4 bases and J by 7 bases, with 10 bases left in between. The CDR3: CASSRVGVEAFF. CDR3 DNA: TGTGCCAGCAGCCGCGTTGGAGTTGAAGCTTTCTTT.

This chain uses TRBV4-3 with TRBJ1-1; D uncertain. The CDR3 is 15 amino acids. The germline V and J ends were trimmed by 1 base and 0 bases, with 9 bases remaining between them. The germline V gene has CDR1 LGHNA and CDR2 YSLEER. The CDR3 spells CASSQGLGLNTEAFF. CDR3 sequence (DNA): TGCGCCAGCAGCCAAGGGCTTGGCTTGAACACTGAAGCTTTCTTT.

This clone was observed a few times. The chain couples TRBV27 to TRBJ1-2; D might be TRBD1 (6 bases). The CDR3 is 15 amino acids. V was clipped by 0 bases and J by 4 bases, with 12 bases between them. Looked up from germline, CDR1 is MNHEY and CDR2 is SMNVEV (reference sequence). The CDR3 region has the DNA TGTGCCAGCAGTTTATCTCACAGGGATGTCTATGGCTACACCTTC. Translation gives CASSLSHRDVYGYTF.

The J gene is TRBJ2-2, the V gene TRBV11-3; D unclear. The V gene's germline CDR1 is SGHNT and CDR2 YENEEA. Trimming left V 3 bases short and J 6 bases short, with 5 bases between. The CDR3 is 12 residues long. Here the CDR3 reads CASSFHPGELFF. CDR3 nucleotide sequence: TGTGCCAGCAGCTTTCATCCCGGGGAGCTGTTTTTT.